These 25 T cell receptor beta chains were all obtained from the same sample, sequenced in a study of cytomegalovirus exposure and HLA in healthy donors. With 60 Vbeta and 13 Jbeta primers, the PCR was carried out. TCRdb's copy holds only in-frame clones and misses some; the assay was immunoSEQ multiplex PCR. The table lists 200,000 to 250,000 clones, 85% to 90% of them singletons. The sequenced material came from PBMCs. The origin of the receptors is a woman in her late teens or twenties in good health and CMV-seronegative.

This chain uses TRBV5-1 with TRBJ2-5; TRBD2 agrees at 9 bases. V shed 4 bases and J 4 bases; nucleotides not matched to a gene: 8. CDR1 and CDR2 (germline): SGHRS, YFSETQ. This CDR3 comprises 15 residues. The CDR3 loop is CASSRGTSLRETQYF. In DNA, the CDR3 is TGCGCCAGCAGCCGTGGGACTAGCTTACGAGAGACCCAGTACTTC.

This chain connects TRBV6-4 to TRBJ2-1, with TRBD1 matching over 9 bases. V lost 3 bases to trimming and J lost 5 bases; unmatched junction nucleotides: 5. This CDR3 spans 15 amino acids. CDR1 is MRHNA, CDR2 SNTAGT, per germline. The CDR3, as DNA: TGTGCCAGCAGTGAAGGGACAGGGTTCCACAATGAGCAGTTCTTC. This sequence encodes CASSEGTGFHNEQFF.

This chain's CDR3 is CASSLTLTGLKSGYTF. The CDR3 DNA follows: TGTGCCAGCAGTTTAACCCTCACAGGGCTGAAAAGTGGCTACACCTTC. The chain uses TRBV27 and TRBJ1-2; tentative D call: TRBD1 (6 bases). The CDR3 has 16 residues. Trimming shortened V by 2 bases and J by 7 bases, and 20 bases separated the two germline ends. The V gene's germline CDR1 is MNHEY and CDR2 SMNVEV (reference sequence).

This chain connects TRBV10-3 to TRBJ2-7; D might be TRBD2 (6 bases). This CDR3 spans 14 amino acids. V lost 2 bases to trimming and J lost 7 bases, with 15 bases between them. CDR1 and CDR2 (germline): ENHRY, SYGVKD. The CDR3 here is CAISEQPRAGEQYF. The CDR3 DNA follows: TGTGCCATCAGTGAGCAGCCCAGGGCGGGGGAGCAGTACTTC.

A remark on this clone: One end of the junction varies from germline; a read error may be responsible. The chain has TRBV5-1 and TRBJ2-5, with 12 bases fitting TRBD2. The CDR3 is 16 residues long. CDR1 SGHRS and CDR2 YFSETQ come from the germline V gene. The CDR3 spells CASRLVLAGGHETQYF. DNA of the CDR3: TGCGCCAGCAGATTGGTCCTAGCGGGAGGGCACGAGACCCAGTACTTC. Based on the CDR3 plus reference TRBV5-1 and TRBJ2-5, the full variable domain is KAGVTQTPRYLIKTRGQQVTLSCSPISGHRSVSWYQQTPGQGLQFLFEYFSETQRNKGNFPGRFSGRQFSNSRSEMNVSTLELGDSALYLCASRLVLAGGHETQYFGPGTRLLVL.

The genes are TRBV5-6 and TRBJ1-6; D is possibly TRBD1 (5 bases). The CDR3 has 12 amino acids. Trimming took 4 bases from V and 9 from J, leaving 8 bases between them. CDR1 and CDR2 (germline): SGHDT, YYEEEE. In DNA, the CDR3 is TGTGCCAGCAGCCAGACAGTTTCACCCCTCCACTTT. Residues: CASSQTVSPLHF.

V and J are TRBV6-4 and TRBJ1-2, with unresolved D. The CDR3 has 15 residues. The V end lost 4 bases, the J end lost 4 bases, and 16 bases lay between the germline ends. Germline V CDR1 and CDR2: MRHNA, SNTAGT. CDR3 DNA: TGTGCCAGCAGTGCGAGTTTCCCTCCCGCCTATGGCTACACCTTC. Protein sequence: CASSASFPPAYGYTF.

The sample holds one count of this clone. This sample also contains other DNA sequences that code for the same CDR3. The chain has TRBV19 and TRBJ2-3; 9 positions match TRBD2. The CDR3 is made up of 16 amino acids. V dropped 2 bases and J dropped 2; count of bases not matched to a gene: 5. Germline values: CDR1 LNHDA, CDR2 SQIVND (reference sequence). Here the CDR3 reads CASSISSGTSTDTQYF. CDR3 bases: TGTGCCAGTAGTATATCTAGCGGGACTTCCACAGATACGCAGTATTTT.

For this clone: The germline gene is not matched at one end of the junction; a read error may be the cause. This chain connects TRBV4-1 to TRBJ2-6; possible D gene TRBD1, 5 bases. This CDR3 spans 14 amino acids. Germline CDR1 is MGHRA and CDR2 is YSYEKL. The CDR3 bases are TGCGCCAGCAGCCAAGGGTTTGGGGCCAACGGCCTGACTTTC. As protein: CASSQGFGANGLTF.

The chain couples TRBV4-2 to TRBJ1-4; maybe TRBD1 (5 bases). Germline V gives CDR1 LGHNA, CDR2 YNFKEQ. The CDR3 contains 15 residues. V lost 4 bases, J lost 0 bases, and 9 bases lay in between. The DNA of the CDR3 is TGTGCCAGCAGCCTACAACAGGCAACTAATGAAAAACTGTTTTTT. It translates to CASSLQQATNEKLFF.

The rearrangement joins TRBV4-3 to TRBJ2-7, with D maybe TRBD1 (5 bases). The germline V gene has CDR1 LGHNA and CDR2 YSLEER. V was cut by 4 bases and J by 0 bases, with 13 bases left in between. This CDR3 has 15 amino acids. The CDR3 DNA sequence: TGCGCCAGCAGCCTATACAGGACGAGCTCCTACGAGCAGTACTTC. Its protein is CASSLYRTSSYEQYF.

This rearrangement joins TRBV5-6 to TRBJ2-7; TRBD1 agrees at 7 bases. This CDR3 comprises 14 residues. V dropped 6 bases and J dropped 4; count of bases not matched to a gene: 10. Germline V CDR1 and CDR2: SGHDT, YYEEEE. CDR3 in amino acids: CASNPSGQDYEQYF. The CDR3 DNA sequence: TGTGCCAGCAATCCCTCTGGACAGGATTACGAGCAGTACTTC.

The chain is built from TRBV6-1 and TRBJ2-1, with no clear D. CDR3 length equals 14 residues. V was cut by 6 bases and J by 0 bases, with 9 bases left in between. CDR1 is MNHNS and CDR2 is SASEGT in the germline V gene. The CDR3 spells CASSIESSYNEQFF. The CDR3 DNA reads as TGTGCCAGCAGCATCGAGAGCTCCTACAATGAGCAGTTCTTC.

A few counts support this clone. The CDR3 nucleotides are TGTGCCAGCAGCCAAGCCACTAGCGGGAGTCTGTACGAGCAGTACTTC. This sequence encodes CASSQATSGSLYEQYF. The chain joins TRBV4-2 to TRBJ2-7; 11 bases are shared with TRBD2. Trimming took 1 base from V and 4 from J; bases not matched to a gene: 6. Germline V gene sequence: CDR1 LGHNA, CDR2 YNFKEQ. The length of the CDR3 is 16 residues.

The rearrangement links TRBV5-4 to TRBJ2-7; 7 bases line up with TRBD1. V lost 1 base and J lost 0; bases outside the gene matches: 10. Germline lookup yields CDR1 SGHNT and CDR2 YYREEE (reference sequence). The length of the CDR3 is 17 residues. The CDR3 is CASSLSKGAESSYEQYF. The CDR3 coding sequence is TGTGCCAGCAGCTTGTCGAAGGGGGCCGAGAGCTCCTACGAGCAGTACTTC. The entire variable domain, with the rest obtained from reference TRBV5-4 and TRBJ2-7, is as follows: ETGVTQSPTHLIKTRGQQVTLRCSSQSGHNTVSWYQQALGQGPQFIFQYYREEENGRGNFPPRFSGLQFPNYSSELNVNALELDDSALYLCASSLSKGAESSYEQYFGPGTRLTVT.

The gene calls are TRBV11-2 and TRBJ2-5; no definite D call. Trimming left V 7 bases short and J 5 bases short, with 14 bases between. Germline CDR1 reads SGHAT; CDR2 reads FQNNGV. The CDR3 sequence is 13 residues long. DNA of the CDR3: TGTGCCAGCACCGTCAACAACCTGGAGACCCAGTACTTC. Its protein product is CASTVNNLETQYF.

This clone was counted a single time. V and J are TRBV4-1 and TRBJ2-5; 7 bases align to TRBD2. Germline CDR1 and CDR2: MGHRA and YSYEKL. The V segment lost 1 base and the J segment 4 bases; nucleotides outside the gene matches: 6. CDR3 size: 15 residues. The CDR3 spells CASSQASTSAETQYF. The DNA for the CDR3 is TGCGCCAGCAGCCAAGCGTCCACTAGCGCAGAGACCCAGTACTTC.

The DNA for the CDR3 is TGCGCCAGCAGCGTTAAGTTCGGCGGCGGCAATGAGCAGTTCTTC. Protein product: CASSVKFGGGNEQFF. The chain carries TRBV4-3 and TRBJ2-1, with D hard to call. V was pared by 5 bases and J by 6 bases, with 17 bases between. Germline CDR1 LGHNA, CDR2 YSLEER. The CDR3 length is 15 residues.

The chain carries TRBV4-1 and TRBJ2-7, with D perhaps matching TRBD2 (5 bases). The V and J ends lost 3 bases and 4 bases respectively, with 16 bases between them. This CDR3 comprises 15 residues. Germline V gene lookup returns CDR1 MGHRA and CDR2 YSYEKL. This CDR3 is CASSHPGEGKYEQYF. In DNA, the CDR3 is TGCGCCAGCAGCCACCCCGGGGAAGGGAAGTACGAGCAGTACTTC.

The chain recombines TRBV19 with TRBJ2-3; weak D call: TRBD2 (5 bases). Trimming took 7 bases from V and 5 from J, leaving 19 bases between them. Germline-derived CDR1 and CDR2 are LNHDA and SQIVND (reference sequence). The CDR3 length is 15 residues. The CDR3 spells CASTPDGLAVDTQYF. CDR3 sequence (DNA): TGTGCCAGTACCCCCGACGGCCTAGCTGTAGATACGCAGTATTTT.

The V call is TRBV5-6, the J call TRBJ1-1, with a weak D call TRBD1 (5 bases). Per germline, CDR1 SGHDT and CDR2 YYEEEE. The V gene lost 0 bases and the J gene lost 1 base, with 10 bases spanning the gap. The CDR3 consists of 15 residues. CDR3 DNA: TGTGCCAGCAGCTTGGAGGGGAGGGAGAACACTGAAGCTTTCTTT. Translating gives CASSLEGRENTEAFF.

The V and J genes are TRBV5-1 and TRBJ2-1, with 8 bases aligning to TRBD1. Unmatched junction bases numbered 7, after V lost 4 bases and J lost 7 bases. The CDR3 runs 14 residues. CDR1 is SGHRS, CDR2 YFSETQ, per germline. CDR3 coding DNA: TGCGCCAGCAGCCCAATTCAGGGGGCTAATGAGCAGTTCTTC. Translation gives CASSPIQGANEQFF.

The rearrangement uses TRBV9 and TRBJ2-1; 12 nucleotides agree with TRBD2. The CDR3 extends over 16 amino acids. Germline CDR1 and CDR2: SGDLS and YYNGEE. V was clipped by 3 bases and J by 7 bases; unmatched bases: 8. For the CDR3, the DNA is TGTGCCAGCAGCGCGACTAGCGGGAGTTCTAGGAATGAGCAGTTCTTC. This translates into CASSATSGSSRNEQFF.

The chain joins TRBV27 to TRBJ2-3, with 8 bases fitting TRBD1. Trimming at V came to 7 bases and at J to 2 bases, leaving 8 bases not matched to a gene. This CDR3 is 15 amino acids long. Germline CDR1 is MNHEY and CDR2 is SMNVEV (reference sequence). The CDR3 here is CASKGQGVFTDTQYF. The CDR3 bases are TGTGCCAGCAAAGGACAGGGCGTTTTCACAGATACGCAGTATTTT.

The chain has TRBV18 and TRBJ2-3, with D perhaps matching TRBD2 (5 bases). The CDR3 has 17 amino acids. Trimming left V 4 bases short and J 1 base short, with 18 bases between. The germline CDR1 and CDR2 sequences are KGHSH and LQKENI. CDR3 DNA sequence: TGTGCCAGCTCACAGGGCTTCTTAGGAGCGGGCACAGATACGCAGTATTTT. It is translated as CASSQGFLGAGTDTQYF. The whole variable domain, filled in from reference TRBV18 and TRBJ2-3, reads NAGVMQNPRHLVRRRGQEARLRCSPMKGHSHVYWYRQLPEEGLKFMVYLQKENIIDESGMPKERFSAEFPKEGPSILRIQQVVRGDSAAYFCASSQGFLGAGTDTQYFGPGTRLTVL.